This TCR beta chain was observed in a study of blood T cell repertoires in COVID-19. Sequencing was performed with immunoSEQ multiplex PCR; in TCRdb, only in-frame clones are kept and a portion is missing. The repertoire includes 150,000 to 200,000 clones, about 80% of them detected once, and about 6.5% sits in the top ten. Per the germline V gene, CDR1 is MNHNS and CDR2 is SASEGT. V lost 1 base to trimming and J lost 0 bases; unmatched junction nucleotides: 0. CDR3 length: 15 amino acids. This clone has only a few counts. The specimen sequenced was peripheral blood. The receptor was derived from a man in his 70s with active or convalescent COVID-19. The chain employs TRBV6-1 and TRBJ2-3, with 8 bases lining up with TRBD2. The CDR3, as DNA: TGTGCCAGCAGTGAAGTAGCGGGAAGCACAGATACGCAGTATTTT. This gives the protein CASSEVAGSTDTQYF.